This is a list of T cell receptor beta chains from one sample in a study of beta chain features in type 1 diabetes. TCRdb's copy holds only in-frame clones and misses some; the assay was immunoSEQ multiplex PCR. Of 500,000 to 850,000 clones listed, 11% to 15% are singletons. Sequenced material: naive CD4+ T cells from blood. These receptors were collected from a man between 18 and 35 years old with type 1 diabetes. Each CDR3 is given with its conserved first and last residue. A D gene is named only where the DNA matches it firmly. The size of a clone is reported for some rows only, either as once, few or many, or as a class for expanded clones.

size,J,length,V,D,DNA,CDR3
NA,TRBJ1-2,11,TRBV29-1,NA,TGCAGCGTGGGGACTATCTATGGCTACACCTTC,CSVGTIYGYTF
few,TRBJ2-1,14,TRBV18,NA,TGTGCCAGCTCACCCCGACAGGAGTTGAATGAGCAGTTCTTC,CASSPRQELNEQFF
few,TRBJ2-5,13,TRBV7-9,NA,TGTGCCAGCAGCTCGGACGGGCGGGAGACCCAGTACTTC,CASSSDGRETQYF
few,TRBJ2-7,15,TRBV28,TRBD2,TGTGCCAGCAGTTTAAAACTAGCGGGGGTACACGAGCAGTACTTC,CASSLKLAGVHEQYF
NA,TRBJ1-2,13,TRBV30,NA,TGTGCCTGGAGTGAACAGGGTTCTTTCGGCTACACCTTC,CAWSEQGSFGYTF
NA,TRBJ1-3,13,TRBV29-1,NA,TGCAGCGCCGAGAAGGGTACTGGAAACACCATATATTTT,CSAEKGTGNTIYF
NA,TRBJ2-7,17,TRBV4-2,NA,TGTGCCAGCAGCCAAGATCACGGAGCTCTAGGGCCCTACGAGCAGTACTTC,CASSQDHGALGPYEQYF
NA,TRBJ1-2,13,TRBV30,NA,TGTGCCTGGAGAGTCTACCCTAACTATGGCTACACCTTC,CAWRVYPNYGYTF
NA,TRBJ1-6,14,TRBV7-9,TRBD1,TGTGCCAGCAGCCGACAGGGCAGTAATTCACCCCTCCACTTT,CASSRQGSNSPLHF
few,TRBJ2-5,14,TRBV9,NA,TGTGCCAGCAGCCCCGGACTAAAGGAGGAGACCCAGTACTTC,CASSPGLKEETQYF
NA,TRBJ2-2,16,TRBV7-7,TRBD1,TGTGCTAGCAGCCCGACAGGGGGGCCGAACACCGGGGAGCTGTTTTTT,CASSPTGGPNTGELFF
few,TRBJ1-1,15,TRBV29-1,NA,TGCAGCGTTGTGGGCCTTATTTCTCCTGGCACTGAAGCTTTCTTT,CSVVGLISPGTEAFF
NA,TRBJ2-5,13,TRBV5-1,NA,TGCGCCAGCAGCTGGGGCAGCGAAGAGACCCAGTACTTC,CASSWGSEETQYF
NA,TRBJ2-3,13,TRBV27,NA,TGTGCCAGCAGTTTGATGGGGGCAGATACGCAGTATTTT,CASSLMGADTQYF
few,TRBJ2-1,16,TRBV27,NA,TGTGCCAGCCAACTCACTGCCGGGAGCACCACCAATGAGCAGTTCTTC,CASQLTAGSTTNEQFF
few,TRBJ2-7,13,TRBV19,NA,TGTGCCAGTAGTTTGGACAGATCCTACGAGCAGTACTTC,CASSLDRSYEQYF
NA,TRBJ2-5,14,TRBV9,NA,TGTGCCAGCAGCGTCTCAGGGATGGAGGAGACCCAGTACTTC,CASSVSGMEETQYF
few,TRBJ2-3,13,TRBV30,NA,TGTGCCTGGCGAATTAAGGGCACAGATACGCAGTATTTT,CAWRIKGTDTQYF
NA,TRBJ2-2,13,TRBV10-3,NA,TGTGCCATCAGCGACAGAAACACCGGGGAGCTGTTTTTT,CAISDRNTGELFF
NA,TRBJ1-5,14,TRBV9,NA,TGTGCCAGCAGCGCCGGGGGCGTGGGTAAGCCCCAGCATTTT,CASSAGGVGKPQHF
NA,TRBJ1-1,14,TRBV18,NA,TGTGCCAGCTCACCAGCGGGGAAGAACACTGAAGCTTTCTTT,CASSPAGKNTEAFF
few,TRBJ1-5,13,TRBV30,NA,TGTGCCTGGAGGCTAGATAGCAATCAGCCCCAGCATTTT,CAWRLDSNQPQHF
few,TRBJ2-7,15,TRBV29-1,TRBD2,TGCAGCGTTGAGATACTAGCGGGAGGGCTGGGCGAGCAGTACTTC,CSVEILAGGLGEQYF
few,TRBJ1-6,16,TRBV7-8,TRBD1,TGTGCCAGCAGCTTAGGCACGGGACAGTCAGATTCACCCCTCCACTTT,CASSLGTGQSDSPLHF
NA,TRBJ2-3,16,TRBV6-5,TRBD2,TGTGCCAGCAGTTACTCGACTAGCGGGGCCACAGATACGCAGTATTTT,CASSYSTSGATDTQYF
few,TRBJ2-7,15,TRBV29-1,TRBD1,TGCAGCGTTGAAACCTCGAGGGACAGGGAGCACGAGCAGTACTTC,CSVETSRDREHEQYF
many,TRBJ2-3,15,TRBV7-2,NA,TGTGCCAGCAGCTTCGACAGCCGGGGCACAGATACGCAGTATTTT,CASSFDSRGTDTQYF
NA,TRBJ2-2,17,TRBV4-1,TRBD2,TGCGCCAGCAGCCAAGATGGGACTAGGAGGACTACCGGGGAGCTGTTTTTT,CASSQDGTRRTTGELFF
few,TRBJ2-5,14,TRBV7-2,TRBD1,TGTGCCAGCAGCTCAGGACAGGACGGAGAGACCCAGTACTTC,CASSSGQDGETQYF
NA,TRBJ1-4,14,TRBV4-3,NA,TGCGCCAGCAGCCAAGGGCAGGGTGGAGAAAAACTGTTTTTT,CASSQGQGGEKLFF
NA,TRBJ2-7,14,TRBV11-2,TRBD1,TGTGCCAGCAGCAATATGGGGACAGACTACGAGCAGTACTTC,CASSNMGTDYEQYF
NA,TRBJ1-2,13,TRBV19,NA,TGTGCCAGTAGCCCCCGGGGATTTCGTGGCTACACCTTC,CASSPRGFRGYTF
few,TRBJ2-4,15,TRBV13,NA,TGTGCCAGCAGCTTAGAGGCAGGGCCCCCAAACATTCAGTACTTC,CASSLEAGPPNIQYF
few,TRBJ1-6,13,TRBV6-6,TRBD1,TGTGCCAGCAGCGACAGGGGAAATTCACCCCTCCACTTT,CASSDRGNSPLHF
NA,TRBJ1-2,13,TRBV6-5,NA,TGTGCCAGCAGTTTCCGCCCGGGGAGTAGCTACACCTTC,CASSFRPGSSYTF
few,TRBJ2-1,16,TRBV7-9,TRBD2,TGTGCCAGCAGCTTGGGACTAGCGGGGGCTTACAATGAGCAGTTCTTC,CASSLGLAGAYNEQFF